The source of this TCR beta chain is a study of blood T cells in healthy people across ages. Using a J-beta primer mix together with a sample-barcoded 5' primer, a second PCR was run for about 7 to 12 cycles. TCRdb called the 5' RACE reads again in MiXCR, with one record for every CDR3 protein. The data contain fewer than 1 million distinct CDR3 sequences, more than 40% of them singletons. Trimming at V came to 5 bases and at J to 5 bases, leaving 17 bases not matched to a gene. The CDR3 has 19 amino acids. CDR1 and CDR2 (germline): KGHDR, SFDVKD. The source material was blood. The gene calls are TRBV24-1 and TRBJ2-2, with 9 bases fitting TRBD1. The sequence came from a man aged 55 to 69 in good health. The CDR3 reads CATSVGGTGSRGLTGELFF. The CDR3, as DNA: TGTGCCACCAGTGTCGGCGGGACAGGGTCGAGAGGTTTGACCGGGGAGCTGTTTTTT.